The 9 T cell receptor beta chains below were found in one sample sequenced in a study of blood T cell repertoires in COVID-19. Sequencing was performed with immunoSEQ multiplex PCR; in TCRdb, only in-frame clones are kept and a portion is missing. The data show 200,000 to 250,000 clones, around 82% seen once. Sequenced material: PBMCs or T cells enriched from blood (not recorded which). These receptors were obtained from a man in his thirties or forties with acute COVID-19.

The genes are TRBV18 and TRBJ2-3; TRBD2 agrees at 11 bases. The CDR3 extends over 16 amino acids. The V gene end was trimmed by 2 bases and the J gene end by 1 base; junction bases not matched to a gene: 2. The germline gives CDR1 KGHSH, CDR2 LQKENI. This CDR3 reads CASSPTSGGGTDTQYF. The CDR3 DNA is TGTGCCAGCTCACCAACTAGCGGGGGAGGCACAGATACGCAGTATTTT. Full variable domain (missing parts from reference TRBV18 and TRBJ2-3): NAGVMQNPRHLVRRRGQEARLRCSPMKGHSHVYWYRQLPEEGLKFMVYLQKENIIDESGMPKERFSAEFPKEGPSILRIQQVVRGDSAAYFCASSPTSGGGTDTQYFGPGTRLTVL.

This clone was counted only a few times. In the same sample, other DNA sequences code for this CDR3. The CDR3 loop reads CASSLGQGYGYTF. The CDR3 bases are TGTGCCAGCAGCTTAGGACAGGGCTATGGCTACACCTTC. This chain uses TRBV7-3 with TRBJ1-2; 8 bases align to TRBD1. In germline, CDR1 is SGHTA, CDR2 FQGTGA. The ends lost 2 bases at V and 4 bases at J; junction bases unmatched: 0. CDR3 length equals 13 residues.

In nucleotides, the CDR3 is TGTGCCATCAGTGAACCGGGTCAAAGGCAAGAGACCCAGTACTTC. Its translation: CAISEPGQRQETQYF. The chain combines TRBV10-3 with TRBJ2-5, with D unclear. The germline V gene has CDR1 ENHRY and CDR2 SYGVKD. Trimming cost V 3 bases and J 2 bases, with 13 bases left between them. The CDR3 consists of 15 residues.

The CDR3 nucleotides are TGTGCCAGCAGCCTCACTAGTTTGACTAGAAATGAGCAGTTCTTC. The encoded protein is CASSLTSLTRNEQFF. The gene calls are TRBV11-3 and TRBJ2-1, with a possible D match to TRBD2 (6 bases). Trimming cost V 5 bases and J 7 bases, with 18 bases left between them. Germline values: CDR1 SGHNT, CDR2 YENEEA. This CDR3 comprises 15 residues. Looking up the rest from reference TRBV11-3 and TRBJ2-1 gives the full variable domain: EAGVVQSPRYKIIEKKQPVAFWCNPISGHNTLYWYLQNLGQGPELLIRYENEEAVDDSQLPKDRFSAERLKGVDSTLKIQPAELGDSAVYLCASSLTSLTRNEQFFGPGTRLTVL.

This chain joins TRBV19 and TRBJ1-1; D perhaps matches TRBD1 (5 bases). The CDR3 runs to 17 residues. V was clipped by 8 bases and J by 5 bases, with 27 bases between them. Germline V gene lookup returns CDR1 LNHDA and CDR2 SQIVND (reference sequence). CDR3 loop: CASGYPRGARDVTEAFF. CDR3 DNA sequence: TGTGCCAGTGGCTACCCCCGCGGGGCGCGGGACGTTACTGAAGCTTTCTTT.

J is TRBJ1-2 and V is TRBV30; D is ambiguous. This CDR3 region has 14 residues. Germline V gene data show CDR1 as GTSNPN and CDR2 as SVGIG (reference sequence). Trimming took 0 bases from V and 3 from J, leaving 11 bases between them. Here the CDR3 DNA reads TGTGCCTGGAGTGTTGCCCCAGTGGACTATGGCTACACCTTC. Its translation is CAWSVAPVDYGYTF. Looking up the rest from reference TRBV30 and TRBJ1-2 gives the full variable domain: SQTIHQWPATLVQPVGSPLSLECTVEGTSNPNLYWYRQAAGRGLQLLFYSVGIGQISSEVPQNLSASRPQDRQFILSSKKLLLSDSGFYLCAWSVAPVDYGYTFGSGTRLTVV.

This clone was recorded many times. This rearrangement joins TRBV7-3 to TRBJ2-3, with 8 bases lining up with TRBD2. Germline V gives CDR1 SGHTA, CDR2 FQGTGA. This CDR3 comprises 14 residues. V lost 4 bases to trimming and J lost 2 bases; unmatched junction nucleotides: 2. The CDR3 bases are TGTGCCAGCAGCTCGGGGGGGACCACAGATACGCAGTATTTT. It is translated as CASSSGGTTDTQYF.

The chain combines TRBV14 with TRBJ2-5; TRBD1 might be the D (6 bases). The CDR3 is 14 amino acids. CDR1 and CDR2 from the germline V gene are SGHDN and FVKESK. V was clipped by 4 bases and J by 4 bases, with 13 bases between them. Here the CDR3 reads CASSPGALGETQYF. The CDR3, as DNA: TGTGCCAGCAGCCCAGGGGCGTTAGGAGAGACCCAGTACTTC.

The gene calls are TRBV6-5 and TRBJ1-2; TRBD1 agrees at 7 bases. The CDR3 sequence is 15 residues long. Germline CDR1 MNHEY, CDR2 SVGAGI. J gave up 4 bases and V 6 bases, and 11 bases lay outside the gene matches. CDR3 DNA sequence: TGTGCCAGCAGCCCAGGAGCAGGGGGGATCTATGGCTACACCTTC. Translated, it gives CASSPGAGGIYGYTF.